The rows below give T cell receptor beta chains drawn from one sample of a study of shared clonotypes between healthy human individuals. Some clones are missing from TCRdb's copy, which holds only in-frame ones; the method was immunoSEQ multiplex PCR. The repertoire includes 2.3 million or so clones, more than 85% of them detected once, and under 0.45% sits in the top ten. The sequenced sample was naive CD4+ T cells from PBMCs. These receptors all come from a man aged 18 to 29 in good health. Some clones in this sample may be carry-over from other donors' samples. Each CDR3 is given with its conserved first and last residue. A D gene is named only where the DNA matches it firmly. Not all rows give a size; the values are once, few, many and, for expanded clones, a class.

TRBJ2-3,NA,TRBV2,TRBD2,CASSEGGRERDTQYF,TGTGCCAGCAGTGAAGGTGGGCGGGAGAGGGATACGCAGTATTTT
TRBJ1-2,once,TRBV5-4,NA,CASSLAGGYGYTF,TGTGCCAGCAGCTTGGCGGGGGGATATGGCTACACCTTC
TRBJ2-7,NA,TRBV11-2,NA,CASSLEVRSYEQYF,TGTGCCAGCAGCTTAGAGGTTAGGAGCTACGAGCAGTACTTC
TRBJ2-2,once,TRBV5-1,TRBD1,CASHDRGNTGELFF,TGCGCCAGCCATGACAGGGGGAACACCGGGGAGCTGTTTTTT
TRBJ1-1,NA,TRBV11-3,NA,CASSLEGEDTEAFF,TGTGCCAGCAGCTTAGAGGGGGAGGACACTGAAGCTTTCTTT
TRBJ2-3,NA,TRBV28,TRBD2,CASTGLAGVPGNTDTQYF,TGTGCCAGCACGGGACTAGCGGGAGTCCCTGGTAACACAGATACGCAGTATTTT
TRBJ2-7,NA,TRBV7-9,TRBD1,CASSLRGTASYEQYF,TGTGCCAGCAGCCTCCGAGGGACAGCCTCCTACGAGCAGTACTTC
TRBJ2-5,NA,TRBV14,NA,CASSQGPGRPFWTQYF,TGTGCCAGCAGCCAAGGTCCGGGCCGGCCTTTTTGGACCCAGTACTTC
TRBJ1-1,once,TRBV5-4,TRBD1,CASSPRGGNTEAFF,TGTGCCAGCAGCCCCAGGGGGGGGAACACTGAAGCTTTCTTT
TRBJ2-6,NA,TRBV9,NA,CASSAPGKLRANVLTF,TGTGCCAGCAGCGCCCCTGGGAAGCTCAGGGCCAACGTCCTGACTTTC
TRBJ1-1,few,TRBV7-3,NA,CASSFATNTEAFF,TGTGCCAGCAGCTTCGCAACCAACACTGAAGCTTTCTTT
TRBJ2-2,once,TRBV5-4,NA,CASRWEVDTGELFF,TGTGCCAGCCGCTGGGAGGTCGATACCGGGGAGCTGTTTTTT
TRBJ2-1,NA,TRBV4-2,TRBD2,CASSRQAGLAGGYNEQFF,TGTGCCAGCAGCCGCCAAGCCGGACTAGCGGGAGGGTACAATGAGCAGTTCTTC
TRBJ1-1,NA,TRBV7-2,NA,CASSFSRTSEAFF,TGTGCCAGCAGCTTCTCCCGGACGTCTGAAGCTTTCTTT
TRBJ2-6,NA,TRBV28,TRBD1,CASSSGTAFAGANVLTF,TGTGCCAGCAGTTCCGGGACAGCCTTCGCTGGGGCCAACGTCCTGACTTTC
TRBJ1-5,NA,TRBV28,NA,CASTAASVNQPQHF,TGTGCCAGCACGGCGGCCAGCGTCAATCAGCCCCAGCATTTT
TRBJ2-3,NA,TRBV5-1,TRBD1,CASSLTGQGLTDTQYF,TGCGCCAGCAGCTTGACGGGACAGGGGTTGACAGATACGCAGTATTTT
TRBJ2-1,NA,TRBV5-4,TRBD1,CASSIAGGYNEQFF,TGTGCCAGCAGCATAGCAGGGGGTTACAATGAGCAGTTCTTC
TRBJ2-6,NA,TRBV19,NA,CASSWQASSGANVLTF,TGTGCCAGTTCCTGGCAGGCCAGCTCTGGGGCCAACGTCCTGACTTTC
TRBJ2-2,once,TRBV4-1,TRBD1,CASSRDRVDTGELFF,TGCGCCAGCAGCCGGGACAGGGTGGACACCGGGGAGCTGTTTTTT
TRBJ2-1,NA,TRBV25-1,TRBD2,CASRTSAKGNEQFF,TGTGCCAGCAGAACTAGCGCCAAGGGGAATGAGCAGTTCTTC
TRBJ2-3,NA,TRBV6-1,TRBD2,CASSVTSGSITDTQYF,TGTGCCAGCAGTGTGACTAGCGGGAGTATTACAGATACGCAGTATTTT
TRBJ2-7,NA,TRBV5-1,NA,CASTKVGMGGDSYEQYF,TGCGCCAGCACCAAGGTAGGCATGGGCGGTGACTCCTACGAGCAGTACTTC
TRBJ2-7,NA,TRBV5-1,TRBD2,CASSLAPGLASTVEQYF,TGCGCCAGCAGCTTGGCCCCCGGACTAGCTAGTACGGTTGAGCAGTACTTC
TRBJ2-3,NA,TRBV27,TRBD1,CASSLSTGGGDTQYF,TGTGCCAGCAGTCTGTCGACAGGGGGGGGAGATACGCAGTATTTT
TRBJ1-4,few,TRBV5-4,NA,CASSLGGTNEKLFF,TGTGCCAGCAGCTTAGGGGGGACTAATGAAAAACTGTTTTTT
TRBJ1-2,NA,TRBV18,NA,CASSPGVDLGYTF,TGTGCCAGCTCACCAGGGGTGGATCTCGGCTACACCTTC
TRBJ1-1,NA,TRBV7-2,NA,CASSLVLARGGRGTEAFF,TGTGCCAGCAGCTTAGTCCTGGCCAGGGGAGGTCGAGGCACTGAAGCTTTCTTT
TRBJ1-5,NA,TRBV29-1,TRBD1,CSVRQGPYQPQHF,TGCAGCGTTCGACAGGGGCCGTATCAGCCCCAGCATTTT